Below, 28 T cell receptor beta chains from the same sample are listed, as sequenced in a study of a mutant IDH1 vaccine in newly diagnosed glioma. The time point: week 47, end of study. In the vaccine, a single dose held 300 ug of the mutant IDH1 20-mer peptide, along with topical imiquimod. Generated by immunoSEQ multiplex PCR, the TCRdb table keeps only in-frame clones and is missing some. The table includes approximately 84,000 clones, approximately 78% detected once. Their antigens remain unidentified. Sequenced here: PBMCs, sampled from a glioma patient whose treatment included an IDH1 peptide vaccine. These receptors all come from a man in his forties or fifties with glioma.

V gene TRBV6-5 combines with J gene TRBJ2-7; TRBD1 matches at 10 bases. Germline V lookup: CDR1 MNHEY, CDR2 SVGAGI. With V trimmed by 2 bases and J by 0 bases, 1 base remained unmatched. This CDR3 comprises 15 residues. The CDR3 DNA reads TGTGCCAGCAGTTACGGGACAGGGGACTCCTACGAGCAGTACTTC. Its protein is CASSYGTGDSYEQYF.

V usage is TRBV6-6 and J usage is TRBJ2-6; D gene uncertain. The germline gives CDR1 MNHNY, CDR2 SVGAGI (reference sequence). Trimming pared 6 bases from V and 1 base from J, leaving 7 bases between. The CDR3 loop spans 14 amino acids. The CDR3 DNA follows: TGTGCCAGCAGGGTAGAGTCTGGGGCCAACGTCCTGACTTTC. Translation gives CASRVESGANVLTF.

V gene TRBV15 combines with J gene TRBJ2-5; a weak D match, TRBD1 (5 bases). CDR1 is LNHNV and CDR2 is YYDKDF in the germline V gene (reference sequence). V was shortened by 0 bases and J by 2 bases, with 10 bases between the two germline ends. This CDR3 is built from 15 residues. The DNA of the CDR3 is TGTGCCACCAGCAGAGAGCGTAAGGGGCAAGAGACCCAGTACTTC. It encodes CATSRERKGQETQYF. Using reference TRBV15 and TRBJ2-5 for the parts outside the CDR3, the full variable domain is DAMVIQNPRYQVTQFGKPVTLSCSQTLNHNVMYWYQQKSSQAPKLLFHYYDKDFNNEADTPDNFQSRRPNTSFCFLDIRSPGLGDTAMYLCATSRERKGQETQYFGPGTRLLVL.

V and J are TRBV5-4 and TRBJ2-1; D is tentatively TRBD1 or TRBD2 (5 bases each). There are 13 residues in the CDR3. Germline V gives CDR1 SGHNT, CDR2 YYREEE (reference sequence). V lost 4 bases and J 7 bases, leaving 12 bases between the germline ends. Here the CDR3 reads CASSPGTTNEQFF. CDR3 bases: TGTGCCAGCAGCCCTGGGACGACTAATGAGCAGTTCTTC.

This chain links TRBV6-1 with TRBJ2-7; TRBD1 aligns across 7 bases. Germline V gives CDR1 MNHNS, CDR2 SASEGT. J gave up 5 bases and V 3 bases, and 10 bases lay outside the gene matches. This CDR3 spans 15 amino acids. The CDR3: CASSERTGQSHEQYF. Here the CDR3 DNA reads TGTGCCAGCAGTGAGAGGACAGGACAGTCCCACGAGCAGTACTTC.

V and J are TRBV7-2 and TRBJ2-7; 11 bases map to TRBD1. The germline gives CDR1 SGHTA, CDR2 FQGNSA. The CDR3 runs to 16 residues. The V gene end was trimmed by 5 bases and the J gene end by 6 bases; junction bases not matched to a gene: 12. CDR3 DNA: TGTGCCAGCAGCCCCCGGGGACAGGGGGTTATCAGCGAGCAGTACTTC. It specifies CASSPRGQGVISEQYF.

The genes are TRBV6-5 and TRBJ2-3; 9 bases agree with TRBD2. Germline CDR1 and CDR2: MNHEY and SVGAGI. J gave up 2 bases and V 4 bases, and 4 bases lay outside the gene matches. This CDR3 contains 15 residues. The CDR3 here is CASSWRGGVTDTQYF. Written as DNA, the CDR3 is TGTGCCAGCAGTTGGCGGGGGGGCGTCACAGATACGCAGTATTTT.

The chain couples TRBV4-3 to TRBJ2-3, with 8 bases fitting TRBD2. V dropped 0 bases and J dropped 4; count of bases not matched to a gene: 6. Germline V CDR1 and CDR2: LGHNA, YSLEER. The CDR3 loop spans 16 amino acids. For the CDR3, the DNA is TGCGCCAGCAGCCAAGAGGCGGGGGGACGGGCAGATACGCAGTATTTT. This codes for CASSQEAGGRADTQYF.

V usage is TRBV10-3 and J usage is TRBJ2-3, with 10 bases that match TRBD1. The V gene's germline CDR1 is ENHRY and CDR2 SYGVKD. Germline trimming cut 2 bases from V and 8 bases from J; bases unmatched to any gene: 16. This CDR3 has 18 amino acids. The CDR3 DNA reads TGTGCCATCAGTGAGACACAACCGGGACAGGGGCGTGTAGGTACGCAGTATTTT. This translates into CAISETQPGQGRVGTQYF.

The V and J genes are TRBV5-4 and TRBJ2-3; TRBD1 agrees at 12 bases. The ends lost 0 bases at V and 10 bases at J; junction bases unmatched: 6. The CDR3 is 15 residues long. CDR1 SGHNT and CDR2 YYREEE come from the germline V gene (reference sequence). Here the CDR3 DNA reads TGTGCCAGCAGCTTGGGGGGACAGGGGGCCTGGGCGCAGTATTTT. Encoded protein: CASSLGGQGAWAQYF.

J is TRBJ1-2 and V is TRBV10-3, with TRBD1 matching 7 bases. The CDR3 extends over 13 amino acids. J gave up 4 bases and V 5 bases, and 4 bases lay outside the gene matches. CDR1 is ENHRY, CDR2 SYGVKD, per germline. In DNA form, the CDR3 reads TGTGCCATCAGTCGACAGGGCACCTATGGCTACACCTTC. Encoded protein: CAISRQGTYGYTF.

As regards this clone: Other DNA sequences in the same sample also yield this CDR3. The chain recombines TRBV10-3 with TRBJ1-3, with D unclear. The length of the CDR3 is 16 residues. The V gene lost 0 bases and the J gene lost 0 bases, with 9 bases spanning the gap. Germline assignment: CDR1 ENHRY and CDR2 SYGVKD. CDR3 coding DNA: TGTGCCATCAGTGAGTCGCGAGGGATCTCTGGAAACACCATATATTTT. Its translation: CAISESRGISGNTIYF.

This chain joins TRBV27 and TRBJ2-2; 9 bases agree with TRBD2. The trim removed 6 bases at V and 6 bases at J, leaving 14 bases unmatched. CDR3 length: 17 amino acids. Per germline, CDR1 MNHEY and CDR2 SMNVEV (reference sequence). CDR3 bases: TGTGCCAGCAGCCTGTGGGGCGGGAGGGCCGCGGCCGGGGAGCTGTTTTTT. Its translation: CASSLWGGRAAAGELFF.

The chain uses TRBV9 and TRBJ1-5, with a weak D call TRBD1 (6 bases). The CDR3 is 14 amino acids. The germline V and J ends were trimmed by 7 bases and 8 bases, with 19 bases remaining between them. CDR1 and CDR2 (germline): SGDLS, YYNGEE. CDR3 sequence: CASGGGQILEPQHF. CDR3 coding DNA: TGTGCCAGCGGCGGGGGCCAAATCCTGGAGCCCCAGCATTTT.

The V and J genes are TRBV27 and TRBJ1-6; D may be TRBD1 (6 bases). The CDR3 runs to 15 residues. CDR1 is MNHEY, CDR2 SMNVEV, per germline (reference sequence). V was shortened by 8 bases and J by 13 bases, with 24 bases between the two germline ends. The CDR3 DNA sequence: TGTGCCAGCCGGGCTCGCAGGGGTATAATTTCCCCCCTCCACTTT. Amino acid sequence: CASRARRGIISPLHF.

This sequence joins TRBV11-2 and TRBJ2-3, with 11 bases identical to TRBD2. CDR1 is SGHAT and CDR2 is FQNNGV in the germline V gene. J gave up 5 bases and V 2 bases, and 9 bases lay outside the gene matches. This CDR3 comprises 17 residues. CDR3 sequence: CASSLLGSGRAGDTQYF. The CDR3 DNA reads TGTGCCAGCAGCTTATTGGGTAGCGGGAGGGCCGGAGATACGCAGTATTTT.

The chain is built from TRBV9 and TRBJ2-3; 7 nucleotides match TRBD2. Trimming cost V 0 bases and J 0 bases; bases outside gene matches: 1. CDR3 size: 15 residues. Germline V lookup: CDR1 SGDLS, CDR2 YYNGEE. For the CDR3, the DNA is TGTGCCAGCAGCGTAGGACTAGCTAGCACAGATACGCAGTATTTT. This sequence encodes CASSVGLASTDTQYF.

This clone showed up just once. This sequence joins TRBV19 and TRBJ1-3; a weak D match, TRBD1 (6 bases). Deletions cut 5 bases from V and 0 bases from J, with 11 bases between. This CDR3 is built from 15 residues. Germline V gene sequence: CDR1 LNHDA, CDR2 SQIVND (reference sequence). CDR3 loop: CASSVRTDSGNTIYF. The CDR3 DNA sequence: TGTGCCAGTAGTGTACGGACAGACTCTGGAAACACCATATATTTT.

This clone has more than one count but fewer than ten. The chain couples TRBV4-3 to TRBJ1-4; 9 bases map to TRBD1. The CDR3 spans 16 residues. The germline V gene has CDR1 LGHNA and CDR2 YSLEER. The junction had 1 base not matched to a gene; V was cut back by 1 base and J by 1 base. The CDR3 sequence is CASSQGTGVTNEKLFF. The CDR3, as DNA: TGCGCCAGCAGCCAAGGGACAGGGGTAACTAATGAAAAACTGTTTTTT.

The chain links TRBV30 to TRBJ1-2; D gene uncertain. Per the germline V gene, CDR1 is GTSNPN and CDR2 is SVGIG (reference sequence). The V gene lost 2 bases and the J gene lost 4 bases, with 17 bases spanning the gap. The CDR3 runs to 15 residues. CDR3 amino acids: CAWSFQVEIGYGYTF. In DNA form, the CDR3 reads TGTGCCTGGAGTTTCCAGGTGGAGATAGGCTATGGCTACACCTTC.

As to this clone: The same CDR3 also results from other DNA sequences found in this sample. The J gene is TRBJ2-5, the V gene TRBV6-5; TRBD1 matches at 10 bases. This CDR3 has 15 amino acids. V was clipped by 6 bases and J by 1 base; unmatched bases: 5. Looked up from germline, CDR1 is MNHEY and CDR2 is SVGAGI. CDR3 nucleotide sequence: TGTGCCAGCAGCCCCGGGACAGGGGCCCAAGAGACCCAGTACTTC. The encoded protein is CASSPGTGAQETQYF.

The gene calls are TRBV4-1 and TRBJ1-2; 7 bases map to TRBD1. This CDR3 is 15 amino acids long. In germline, CDR1 is MGHRA, CDR2 YSYEKL. V was clipped by 1 base and J by 2 bases; unmatched bases: 4. CDR3 nucleotide sequence: TGCGCCAGCAGCCAAGTTACGGGACAGAACTATGGCTACACCTTC. Protein sequence: CASSQVTGQNYGYTF.

The chain joins TRBV18 to TRBJ2-7, with TRBD2 as a possible D gene (5 bases). Deletions cut 6 bases from V and 5 bases from J, with 20 bases between. Germline CDR1 KGHSH, CDR2 LQKENI. The CDR3 is 15 amino acids. DNA of the CDR3: TGTGCCAGCTCTCCCGAGCTAGCACGGCGCGACGAGCAGTACTTC. As protein: CASSPELARRDEQYF.

V is TRBV18 and J is TRBJ1-2; 9 bases line up with TRBD1. Germline lookup yields CDR1 KGHSH and CDR2 LQKENI. There are 13 residues in the CDR3. The J segment lost 6 bases and the V segment lost 3 bases, leaving 2 bases of the junction unmatched. CDR3 sequence (DNA): TGTGCCAGCTCACCGAGACAGGGGGATGGCTACACCTTC. Translating it yields CASSPRQGDGYTF. Full variable domain (remainder filled in from reference TRBV18 and TRBJ1-2): NAGVMQNPRHLVRRRGQEARLRCSPMKGHSHVYWYRQLPEEGLKFMVYLQKENIIDESGMPKERFSAEFPKEGPSILRIQQVVRGDSAAYFCASSPRQGDGYTFGSGTRLTVV.

This clone came up once. This chain connects TRBV7-6 to TRBJ2-3, with 10 bases identical to TRBD2. V was clipped by 4 bases and J by 2 bases; unmatched bases: 9. CDR3 size: 17 residues. Germline CDR1 reads SGHVS; CDR2 reads FNYEAQ. CDR3 protein: CASSSLISGGTTDTQYF. DNA of the CDR3: TGTGCCAGCAGCTCGCTGATTAGCGGGGGGACCACAGATACGCAGTATTTT. Full variable domain (rest looked up from reference TRBV7-6 and TRBJ2-3): GAGVSQSPRYKVTKRGQDVALRCDPISGHVSLYWYRQALGQGPEFLTYFNYEAQQDKSGLPNDRFSAERPEGSISTLTIQRTEQRDSAMYRCASSSLISGGTTDTQYFGPGTRLTVL.

The chain recombines TRBV4-1 with TRBJ2-5; TRBD2 matches at 8 bases. Germline CDR1 reads MGHRA; CDR2 reads YSYEKL. This CDR3 is 14 amino acids long. With V trimmed by 4 bases and J by 2 bases, 3 bases remained unmatched. The CDR3 coding sequence is TGCGCCAGCAGCCCGACTAGCGAGCAAGAGACCCAGTACTTC. Its protein is CASSPTSEQETQYF.

This rearrangement joins TRBV5-4 to TRBJ1-1; D is possibly TRBD1 (5 bases). Germline CDR1 is SGHNT and CDR2 is YYREEE (reference sequence). CDR3 size: 15 residues. Trimming cost V 5 bases and J 0 bases, with 14 bases left between them. The CDR3 protein is CASSGRGHLNTEAFF. CDR3 bases: TGTGCCAGCAGTGGTAGGGGCCACTTGAACACTGAAGCTTTCTTT.

The chain joins TRBV7-2 to TRBJ1-2, with D uncertain. In germline, CDR1 is SGHTA, CDR2 FQGNSA. This CDR3 has 15 amino acids. Trimming took 1 base from V and 6 from J, leaving 15 bases between them. CDR3 DNA: TGTGCCAGCAGCTTAGAAGCCGGGCCATCAGATGGCTACACCTTC. Translation gives CASSLEAGPSDGYTF. Drawing the rest from reference TRBV7-2 and TRBJ1-2, the complete variable domain is GAGVSQSPSNKVTEKGKDVELRCDPISGHTALYWYRQSLGQGLEFLIYFQGNSAPDKSGLPSDRFSAERTGGSVSTLTIQRTQQEDSAVYLCASSLEAGPSDGYTFGSGTRLTVV.